The 20 T cell receptor beta chains reported below all come from one sample, sequenced in a study of Graves' ophthalmopathy and Graves' hyperthyroidism. RNA served as the template for amplifying TCR beta CDR3 regions. An initial RT-PCR round employing HTBI primers preceded a second-round multiplex PCR. TCRdb analysed the multiplex PCR reads with MiXCR anew, one entry per CDR3 protein. The sample lists hundreds of thousands of distinct CDR3 sequences; around 40% were seen once. Sequencing was performed on peripheral blood. Receptors originate from an adult man with Graves' ophthalmopathy.

V usage is TRBV20-1 and J usage is TRBJ2-5, with TRBD1 identical over 7 bases. In germline, CDR1 is DFQATT, CDR2 SNEGSKA (reference sequence). This CDR3 spans 16 amino acids. V lost 0 bases, J lost 3 bases, and 10 bases stayed unmatched. The CDR3: CSAREPQGRGKETQYF. The DNA for the CDR3 is TGCAGTGCTAGAGAGCCACAGGGGAGAGGAAAAGAGACCCAGTACTTC.

The V and J genes are TRBV7-9 and TRBJ1-6; D is ambiguous. The CDR3 runs 16 residues. V shed 5 bases and J shed 0 bases, with 11 bases lying between them. The germline V gene has CDR1 SEHNR and CDR2 FQNEAQ (reference sequence). The CDR3 region has the DNA TGTGCCAGCAGCCAGGACGACATCTCCTATAATTCACCCCTCCACTTT. Encoded protein: CASSQDDISYNSPLHF.

The genes are TRBV9 and TRBJ1-1, with 9 bases identical to TRBD1. V was pared by 2 bases and J by 13 bases, with 6 bases of the junction left unmatched. Germline V gene sequence: CDR1 SGDLS, CDR2 YYNGEE. The length of the CDR3 is 12 residues. The CDR3 DNA is TGTGCCAGCAGCGTTGGGACAGGGATGGGTTTCTTT. Translating gives CASSVGTGMGFF.

This clonotype came up many times. The chain combines TRBV7-9 with TRBJ2-7; D is unclear. Trimming shortened V by 5 bases and J by 3 bases, and 11 bases separated the two germline ends. Germline V CDR1 and CDR2: SEHNR, FQNEAQ (reference sequence). CDR3 length: 13 amino acids. CDR3 bases: TGTGCCAGCAGCCATCCCCTAAGCTACGAGCAGTACTTC. Translated: CASSHPLSYEQYF.

The chain recombines TRBV29-1 with TRBJ1-1; 7 bases fit TRBD1. V shed 3 bases, J shed 11 bases, and the junction held 18 bases outside the gene matches. The germline V gene encodes CDR1 SQVTM and CDR2 ANQGSEA. This CDR3 comprises 15 residues. The CDR3 DNA follows: TGCAGCGTTGATAGTGGGAGAGGAACAGGGGTTGGGGCTTTCTTT. Amino acid sequence: CSVDSGRGTGVGAFF.

In the case of this clonotype: A much larger clone sits a single nucleotide away, making a read error possible. The chain has TRBV10-3 and TRBJ1-1; TRBD1 agrees at 9 bases. The V and J ends lost 6 bases and 0 bases, in that order; junction bases with no gene match: 2. The CDR3 contains 14 residues. The germline CDR1 and CDR2 sequences are ENHRY and SYGVKD. CDR3 nucleotide sequence: TGTGCCATCAGGGGGGACAGGGTGAACACTGAAGCTTTCTTT. Its translation: CAIRGDRVNTEAFF.

This clonotype came up many times. The gene calls are TRBV2 and TRBJ2-7; 8 bases line up with TRBD2. Germline V gives CDR1 SNHLY, CDR2 FYNNEI. Losses at the gene ends were 6 bases for V and 3 bases for J; bases not matched to a gene: 4. There are 13 residues in the CDR3. CDR3: CASSRTSGYEQYF. The CDR3 nucleotides are TGTGCCAGCAGCCGTACTAGCGGCTACGAGCAGTACTTC.

This clonotype was counted ten times or more. The chain couples TRBV12-3 or TRBV12-4 to TRBJ1-2; D ambiguous. The CDR3 is 10 residues long. The V end was cut by 7 bases, the J end by 8 bases, with 8 bases between. CDR3 nucleotides: TGTGCCAGCAAACCCATGGGCTACACCTTC. It specifies CASKPMGYTF.

A note on this clonotype: At one end the junction does not follow the germline gene, possibly because of a read error. The chain uses TRBV10-3 and TRBJ1-2; D ambiguous. CDR1 is ENHRY, CDR2 SYGVKD, per germline. The CDR3 contains 14 residues. This CDR3 is CASSLSVGLYGYTF. The CDR3 coding sequence is TGTGCCAGCAGTTTGAGTGTCGGATTATATGGCTACACCTTC.

This clonotype has at least ten counts. The CDR3 is CASAGPMNTEAFF. The DNA of the CDR3 is TGCGCCAGCGCCGGTCCGATGAACACTGAAGCTTTCTTT. The chain joins TRBV5-1 to TRBJ1-1, with no clear D. V was cut by 7 bases and J by 0 bases, with 10 bases left in between. This CDR3 is built from 13 residues. From germline, CDR1 is SGHRS and CDR2 YFSETQ.

This clonotype was picked up many times. The gene calls are TRBV29-1 and TRBJ1-2, with TRBD1 matching over 7 bases. This CDR3 has 13 residues. The V gene's germline CDR1 is SQVTM and CDR2 ANQGSEA. Trimming took 5 bases from V and 2 from J; bases not matched to a gene: 5. The CDR3: CSVNQGDNYGYTF. The DNA for the CDR3 is TGCAGCGTTAACCAGGGGGACAACTATGGCTACACCTTC.

This clonotype has only a few counts. This chain links TRBV10-3 with TRBJ1-1; the D is unclear. The CDR3 length is 14 residues. Trimming shortened V by 10 bases and J by 3 bases, and 18 bases separated the two germline ends. The germline CDR1 and CDR2 sequences are ENHRY and SYGVKD. The CDR3 sequence: CASRAGLLYTEAFF. The DNA of the CDR3 is TGTGCCAGCAGAGCCGGACTGCTGTACACTGAAGCTTTCTTT.

This rearrangement joins TRBV3-2 to TRBJ2-5; the listed D gene, TRBD1, was not tested against the DNA. TRBV3-2 is recorded as a pseudogene. The CDR3 runs 16 residues. The CDR3 is CASSQGGQGAEETQYF. CDR3 DNA: TGTGCCAGCAGCCAAGGCGGGCAGGGGGCTGAGGAGACCCAGTACTTC.

The gene calls are TRBV30 and TRBJ1-6; 8 positions match TRBD1. V was clipped by 4 bases and J by 8 bases; unmatched bases: 10. The CDR3 loop spans 15 amino acids. CDR1 is GTSNPN, CDR2 SVGIG, per germline (reference sequence). The chain's CDR3 is CAWTPQTGVDSPLHF. CDR3 nucleotide sequence: TGTGCCTGGACTCCCCAGACAGGGGTCGATTCACCCCTCCACTTT.

This clonotype was found once. The chain carries TRBV2 and TRBJ1-1; 7 nucleotides agree with TRBD1. Per the germline V gene, CDR1 is SNHLY and CDR2 is FYNNEI. There are 14 residues in the CDR3. Trimming at V came to 6 bases and at J to 0 bases, leaving 4 bases not matched to a gene. CDR3 protein: CASRYRGVNTEAFF. The CDR3 DNA reads TGTGCCAGCAGGTACAGGGGAGTGAACACTGAAGCTTTCTTT.

This clonotype was seen ten or more times. The J gene is TRBJ1-2, the V gene TRBV7-9; 12 bases match TRBD1. Germline lookup yields CDR1 SEHNR and CDR2 FQNEAQ (reference sequence). This CDR3 region has 15 residues. With 5 bases clipped from V and 8 bases from J, the junction kept 9 bases outside the gene matches. CDR3 coding DNA: TGTGCCAGCAGCCCGCGGGACAGGGGGCTGGGAGGCTACACCTTC. As protein: CASSPRDRGLGGYTF.

This clonotype was seen repeatedly, ten times or more. The rearrangement joins TRBV7-8 to TRBJ1-1; 7 bases match TRBD1. Per the germline V gene, CDR1 is SGHVS and CDR2 is FQNEAQ. The CDR3 is 12 amino acids. J was trimmed by 8 bases and V by 1 base; bases with no gene match: 1. CDR3 sequence: CASSLGDREAFF. CDR3 sequence (DNA): TGTGCCAGCAGCTTAGGGGACAGAGAAGCTTTCTTT.

This chain joins TRBV12-3 or TRBV12-4 and TRBJ2-6, with a weak D call TRBD1 (5 bases). V shed 2 bases and J shed 0 bases, with 11 bases lying between them. The CDR3 has 17 residues. The CDR3 reads CASSLITGSSGANVLTF. Written as DNA, the CDR3 is TGTGCCAGCAGTTTAATTACAGGTAGCTCTGGGGCCAACGTCCTGACTTTC.

The chain combines TRBV2 with TRBJ2-7; D is possibly TRBD2 (7 bases). Germline CDR1 reads SNHLY; CDR2 reads FYNNEI. CDR3 size: 12 residues. V was pared by 7 bases and J by 7 bases, with 14 bases between. The CDR3 spells CASTQGRDEQYF. In DNA form, the CDR3 reads TGTGCCAGCACTCAGGGGAGGGATGAGCAGTACTTC.

This clonotype was seen at least ten times. The V gene is TRBV7-2, the J gene TRBJ1-1; D call uncertain. Germline V gene data show CDR1 as SGHTA and CDR2 as FQGNSA. Trimming shortened V by 5 bases and J by 1 base, and 11 bases separated the two germline ends. This CDR3 comprises 14 residues. This CDR3 is CASSGRSGNTEAFF. Here the CDR3 DNA reads TGTGCCAGCAGCGGACGTTCGGGGAACACTGAAGCTTTCTTT.